In this sample, the clone carrying this T cell receptor (beta chain) turned up once. Its antigen is not identified. The data are from a study of shared clonotypes between healthy human individuals. Only CD45RO-negative cells positively selected for CCR7 counted as naive CD8 cells, so terminally differentiated effector memory CD45RA+ cells were excluded. Data came from immunoSEQ multiplex PCR; TCRdb stores just in-frame clones and leaves some out. Here the sample spans approximately 600,000 clones, 85% to 95% being singletons. Overall study findings and caveats: Relative to clonotypes present in all four donors, those not shared had lower generation probabilities.

The sequencing sample was made of naive CD8+ T cells sorted from blood. The TCR sequence derives from a woman in her twenties or thirties in good health.

CDR3 in amino acids: CASSPGLEGTSVYNEQFF. The CDR3 DNA reads as TGTGCCAGTAGTCCGGGGCTAGAAGGGACTAGTGTATACAATGAGCAGTTCTTC. J is TRBJ2-1 and V is TRBV19; 8 bases are a match to TRBD2. The CDR3 extends over 18 amino acids. The V segment lost 5 bases and the J segment 4 bases; nucleotides outside the gene matches: 16. The germline V gene has CDR1 LNHDA and CDR2 SQIVND (reference sequence).